Listed below are T cell receptor beta chains from one sample, sequenced in a study of T cell responses to AZD1222 COVID-19 vaccine. Libraries were prepared by immunoSEQ multiplex PCR; TCRdb keeps only in-frame clonotypes and omits some of them. The sample contains some 120,000 clones, 89% of which appear only once. The sample was peripheral blood, taken on day 0 of AZD1222 vaccination. The receptors shown here come from an adult in good health. Each CDR3 is given with its conserved first and last residue. A D gene is named only where the DNA matches it firmly. Clone size is not always given. Where it is, it says once, few, many or a class for expanded clones.

clone size	V gene	D gene	J gene	CDR3 protein	CDR3 DNA
NA	TRBV7-9	NA	TRBJ2-1	CASSIRAGTPPEQFF	TGTGCCAGCAGCATAAGAGCCGGGACTCCCCCCGAGCAGTTCTTC
NA	TRBV6-2/TRBV6-3	NA	TRBJ2-3	CASSYSAQDTDTQYF	TGTGCCAGCAGTTACTCCGCCCAGGACACAGATACGCAGTATTTT
once	TRBV28	NA	TRBJ2-1	CASSGRTDDPYNEQFF	TGTGCCAGCAGTGGACGGACAGATGACCCCTACAATGAGCAGTTCTTC
NA	TRBV10-3	NA	TRBJ1-3	CAVQGGADTIYF	TGTGCCGTCCAAGGAGGCGCAGACACCATATATTTT
few	TRBV29-1	TRBD1	TRBJ1-2	CSVPQGAGYTF	TGCAGCGTTCCTCAGGGGGCAGGCTACACCTTC
NA	TRBV14	TRBD2	TRBJ2-2	CASSRTSGGNTGELFF	TGTGCCAGCAGCCGGACTAGCGGGGGGAACACCGGGGAGCTGTTTTTT
NA	TRBV27	NA	TRBJ1-1	CASSSGRGTPTNTEAFF	TGTGCCAGCAGTTCCGGACGGGGGACTCCGACGAACACTGAAGCTTTCTTT
NA	TRBV30	TRBD1	TRBJ1-1	CAHDRVWTEAFF	TGTGCCCATGACAGGGTATGGACTGAAGCTTTCTTT
NA	TRBV24-1	TRBD1	TRBJ2-1	CATSDGDSNEQFF	TGTGCCACCAGTGATGGGGACAGCAATGAGCAGTTCTTC
NA	TRBV2	NA	TRBJ2-1	CASSETGWYYNEQFF	TGTGCCAGCAGTGAAACAGGGTGGTACTACAATGAGCAGTTCTTC
NA	TRBV29-1	TRBD2	TRBJ2-7	CSVASGGPAYEQYF	TGCAGCGTTGCCTCGGGGGGACCCGCCTACGAGCAGTACTTC
NA	TRBV7-2	TRBD1	TRBJ1-6	CASSTGTAWGLFDSPLHF	TGTGCCAGCAGCACGGGGACAGCTTGGGGGCTATTTGATTCACCCCTCCACTTT
NA	TRBV28	NA	TRBJ1-3	CASSYGGRSGNTIYF	TGTGCCAGCAGTTACGGAGGGAGGTCTGGAAACACCATATATTTT
once	TRBV6-6	NA	TRBJ1-1	CASRKQANTEAFF	TGTGCCAGCAGAAAACAGGCTAACACTGAAGCTTTCTTT
NA	TRBV23-1	NA	TRBJ1-2	CASSQSYDHGYTF	TGCGCCAGCAGTCAATCGTATGACCATGGCTACACCTTC
NA	TRBV18	NA	TRBJ2-7	CASSPTYSYEQYF	TGTGCCAGCTCGCCCACTTACTCCTACGAGCAGTACTTC
NA	TRBV5-6	NA	TRBJ2-5	CASSPGTGRQETQYF	TGTGCCAGCAGCCCAGGTACAGGTCGGCAAGAGACCCAGTACTTC
NA	TRBV5-6	NA	TRBJ1-1	CASSGTGRPDTEAFF	TGTGCCAGCAGCGGTACAGGGCGGCCGGACACTGAAGCTTTCTTT
NA	TRBV19	NA	TRBJ1-3	CASSRSTRTGNTIYF	TGTGCCAGTAGTAGGTCCACGCGGACCGGAAACACCATATATTTT
NA	TRBV5-1	NA	TRBJ2-1	CASSLIRGNRLGNEQFF	TGCGCCAGCAGCTTGATCCGGGGGAATAGGTTGGGCAATGAGCAGTTCTTC
NA	TRBV4-3	NA	TRBJ1-1	CASSQDLWGRKNTEAFF	TGCGCCAGCAGCCAAGATCTTTGGGGCAGAAAGAACACTGAAGCTTTCTTT
NA	TRBV28	TRBD1	TRBJ1-6	CASSFQTGGNSPLHF	TGTGCCAGCAGTTTTCAGACAGGGGGCAATTCACCCCTCCACTTT
NA	TRBV21-1	NA	TRBJ2-7	CASSKASKKTQKINSYEQYF	TGTGCCAGCAGCAAAGCCTCGAAAAAAACCCAGAAGATAAATTCCTACGAGCAGTACTTC
NA	TRBV19	TRBD1	TRBJ1-4	CAVGQIGEKLFF	TGTGCCGTGGGACAGATCGGTGAAAAACTGTTTTTT
NA	TRBV28	NA	TRBJ2-3	CAIQPHEGTDTQYF	TGTGCCATCCAACCCCACGAGGGCACAGATACGCAGTATTTT
NA	TRBV6-1	NA	TRBJ1-4	CASSEAYGAGNEKLFF	TGTGCCAGCAGTGAAGCATATGGGGCCGGGAATGAAAAACTGTTTTTT
NA	TRBV5-1	NA	TRBJ1-2	CASSSPPGSDYGYTF	TGCGCCAGCAGCTCGCCTCCGGGATCGGACTATGGCTACACCTTC